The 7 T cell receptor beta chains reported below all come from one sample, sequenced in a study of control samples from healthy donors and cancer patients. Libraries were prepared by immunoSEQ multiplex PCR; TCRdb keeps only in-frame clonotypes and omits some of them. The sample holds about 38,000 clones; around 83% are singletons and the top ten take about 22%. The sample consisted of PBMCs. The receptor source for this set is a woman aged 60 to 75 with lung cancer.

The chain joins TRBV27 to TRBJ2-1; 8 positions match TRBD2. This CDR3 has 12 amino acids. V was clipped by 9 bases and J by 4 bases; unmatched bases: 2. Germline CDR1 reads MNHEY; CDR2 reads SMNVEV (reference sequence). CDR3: CASGGGYNEQFF. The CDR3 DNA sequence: TGTGCCAGTGGCGGGGGGTACAATGAGCAGTTCTTC.

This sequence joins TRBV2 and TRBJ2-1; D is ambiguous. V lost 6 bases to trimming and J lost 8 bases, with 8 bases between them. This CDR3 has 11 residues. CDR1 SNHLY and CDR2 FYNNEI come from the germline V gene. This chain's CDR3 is CASRVWDEQFF. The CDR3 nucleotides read TGTGCCAGCAGAGTTTGGGATGAGCAGTTCTTC.

The CDR3: CASSFRAGANVLTF. The CDR3 DNA reads as TGTGCCAGCAGCTTCAGGGCTGGGGCCAACGTCCTGACTTTC. The chain has TRBV5-6 and TRBJ2-6; D perhaps matches TRBD1 (5 bases). Deletions cut 2 bases from V and 2 bases from J, with 5 bases between. The CDR3 length is 14 residues. CDR1 is SGHDT, CDR2 YYEEEE, per germline.

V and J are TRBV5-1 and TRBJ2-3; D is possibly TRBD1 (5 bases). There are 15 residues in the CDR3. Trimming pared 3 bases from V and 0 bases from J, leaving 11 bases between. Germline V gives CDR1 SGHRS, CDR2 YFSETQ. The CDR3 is CASSSRGTSTDTQYF. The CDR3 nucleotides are TGCGCCAGCAGCTCAAGGGGAACTAGCACAGATACGCAGTATTTT.

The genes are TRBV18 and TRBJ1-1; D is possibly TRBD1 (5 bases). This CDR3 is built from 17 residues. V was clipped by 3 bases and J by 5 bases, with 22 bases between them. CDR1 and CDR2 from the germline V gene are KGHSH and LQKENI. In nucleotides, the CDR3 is TGTGCCAGCTCACCTCGCGCCCCAGAAGGGGCGCGAACTGAAGCTTTCTTT. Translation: CASSPRAPEGARTEAFF.

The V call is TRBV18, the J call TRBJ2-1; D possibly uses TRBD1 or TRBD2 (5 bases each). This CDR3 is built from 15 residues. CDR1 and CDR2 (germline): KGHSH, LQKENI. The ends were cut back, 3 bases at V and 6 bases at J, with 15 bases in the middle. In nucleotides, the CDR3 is TGTGCCAGCTCACCTGGACTGACAGAAATCAATGAGCAGTTCTTC. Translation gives CASSPGLTEINEQFF.

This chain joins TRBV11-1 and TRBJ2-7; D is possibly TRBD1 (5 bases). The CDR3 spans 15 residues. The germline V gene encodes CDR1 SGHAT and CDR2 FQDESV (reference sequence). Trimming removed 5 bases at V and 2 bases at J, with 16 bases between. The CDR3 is CASSRYSGSPYEQYF. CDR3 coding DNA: TGTGCCAGCAGCCGCTATTCAGGGTCCCCCTACGAGCAGTACTTC. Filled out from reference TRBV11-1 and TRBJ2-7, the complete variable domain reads EAEVAQSPRYKITEKSQAVAFWCDPISGHATLYWYRQILGQGPELLVQFQDESVVDDSQLPKDRFSAERLKGVDSTLKIQPAELGDSAMYLCASSRYSGSPYEQYFGPGTRLTVT.